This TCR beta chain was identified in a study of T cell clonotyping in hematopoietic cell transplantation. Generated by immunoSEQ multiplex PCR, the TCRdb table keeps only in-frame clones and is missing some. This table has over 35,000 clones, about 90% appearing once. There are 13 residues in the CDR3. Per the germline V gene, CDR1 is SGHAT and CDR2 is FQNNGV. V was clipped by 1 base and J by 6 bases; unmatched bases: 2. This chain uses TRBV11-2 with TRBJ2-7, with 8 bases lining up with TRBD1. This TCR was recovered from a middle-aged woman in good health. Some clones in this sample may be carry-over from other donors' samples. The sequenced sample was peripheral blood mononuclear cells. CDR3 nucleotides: TGTGCCAGCAGCTTAGGACAGGGGCCCGAGCAGTACTTC. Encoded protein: CASSLGQGPEQYF.